This T cell receptor (beta chain) was found in a study of glioma-infiltrating T cells. V lost 7 bases to trimming and J lost 12 bases, with 13 bases between them. Germline V gives CDR1 SNHLY, CDR2 FYNNEI. The CDR3 is 11 residues long. Study-wide results and limits: Tissue and blood shared very few CDR3 sequences. Gliomas, especially low-grade, showed above-expected tissue-blood divergence; non-neoplastic patients showed below.

With respect to this clonotype: As yet, its antigen is unknown. A single base separates this from a much larger clone, so it may be a read error.

Amplification of TCR alpha and beta CDR3 regions from RNA used iRepertoire nested multiplex PCR. Input was roughly 100-450 ng of tissue mRNA or PBMC total RNA. TCRdb called the multiplex PCR reads again in MiXCR, with one record for every CDR3 protein. The data show about 180,000 distinct CDR3 sequences, with around 45% seen just once and roughly 5.2% held by the top ten. The sequenced material came from glioma tissue, nonneoplastic brain tissue, or PBMCs (not recorded which). This clonotype was obtained from a human donor with low-grade glioma or glioblastoma, undergoing nonglioma brain surgery, or in good health (not recorded which). The chain carries TRBV2 and TRBJ1-5; D is unclear. DNA of the CDR3: TGTGCCAGCATGGAGGATGATCACCAGCATTTT. Amino acids: CASMEDDHQHF.